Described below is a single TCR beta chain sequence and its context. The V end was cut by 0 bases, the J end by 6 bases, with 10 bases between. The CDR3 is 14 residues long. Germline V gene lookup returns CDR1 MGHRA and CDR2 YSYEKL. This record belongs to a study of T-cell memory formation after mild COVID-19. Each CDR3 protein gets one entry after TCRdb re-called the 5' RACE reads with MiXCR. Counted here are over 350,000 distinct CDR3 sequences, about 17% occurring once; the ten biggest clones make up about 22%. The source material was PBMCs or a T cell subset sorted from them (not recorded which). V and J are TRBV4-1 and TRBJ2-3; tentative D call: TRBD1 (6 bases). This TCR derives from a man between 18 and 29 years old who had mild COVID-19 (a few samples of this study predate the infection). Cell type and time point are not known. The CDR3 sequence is CASSQEQGADTQYF. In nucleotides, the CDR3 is TGCGCCAGCAGCCAAGAACAGGGAGCGGATACGCAGTATTTT.